The sample holds a few counts of the clone carrying this T cell receptor (beta chain). This record belongs to a study of blood T cell repertoires in COVID-19. For the study at large: There were acute and convalescent COVID-19 samples, and they came from the United States, Italy and Spain. In each case, the material was cDNA or gDNA derived from T cells, B-cell-depleted T cells, or PBMCs.

Seattle's enrolled individuals joined amid active infection and were then monitored longitudinally. As originally analysed: Estimation of nucleated cell counts was performed using reference gene primer amplification. Using immunoSEQ multiplex PCR, the repertoire was profiled, and TCRdb retains in-frame clones only, with some absent. From that table come the V and J calls and clone size; the DNA was used to work out D and trimming. The table shows approximately 480,000 clones, with 75% to 90% occurring only once. The CDR3 covers 14 residues. The germline V gene has CDR1 SGHKS and CDR2 YYEKEE (reference sequence). Trimming pared 2 bases from V and 4 bases from J, leaving 9 bases between.

The receptor was isolated from a man aged 18 to 30 with COVID-19, enrolled during active disease. J is TRBJ2-2 and V is TRBV5-5; the D gene is possibly TRBD2 (5 bases). The sequencing input was peripheral blood. In DNA, the CDR3 is TGTGCCAGCAGCTTCGCCGGGGTCACCGGGGAGCTGTTTTTT. Its protein product is CASSFAGVTGELFF.